The 21 T cell receptor beta chains given below trace back to one sample, sequenced in a study of control samples from healthy donors and cancer patients. Here immunoSEQ multiplex PCR was the method, and the copy in TCRdb shows in-frame clones only, minus some. The sample lists about 61,000 clones, around 87% seen once, with over 5% in the top ten. Sequenced input: PBMCs. The source is a man aged 55 to 69 with colorectal cancer.

This clone was seen just once. The chain employs TRBV6-5 and TRBJ1-2, with D uncertain. This CDR3 is built from 13 residues. The V end was cut by 7 bases, the J end by 7 bases, with 16 bases between. CDR1 is MNHEY and CDR2 is SVGAGI in the germline V gene. CDR3 in amino acids: CASTPGGSGGYTF. The CDR3 bases are TGTGCCAGCACCCCGGGAGGGTCTGGTGGCTACACCTTC.

A note on this clone: The CDR3 ends on some other residue instead of the conserved phenylalanine or tryptophan, so this is likely a read error. Because the CDR3's place on the DNA is in doubt, the DNA is left out and the CDR3 is given as listed by TCRdb. The chain links TRBV4-3 to TRBJ2-2; the D segment call TRBD2 is taken from the table without a DNA check. Both ends counted, the CDR3 spans 14 residues. Germline V gene data show CDR1 as LGHNA and CDR2 as YSLEER. CDR3 amino acids: CASSQDLEVGSCFL.

The chain combines TRBV6-5 with TRBJ2-5; tentative D call: TRBD2 (6 bases). The germline V and J ends were trimmed by 6 bases and 4 bases, with 18 bases remaining between them. Looked up from germline, CDR1 is MNHEY and CDR2 is SVGAGI. The CDR3 contains 15 residues. The CDR3 spells CASRPGATGGETQYF. CDR3 coding DNA: TGTGCCAGCAGGCCGGGTGCTACCGGGGGAGAGACCCAGTACTTC.

This rearrangement joins TRBV30 to TRBJ2-7; the D gene is possibly TRBD2 (6 bases). Germline V gene lookup returns CDR1 GTSNPN and CDR2 SVGIG (reference sequence). The CDR3 sequence is 13 residues long. The V and J ends lost 5 bases and 2 bases respectively, with 13 bases between them. The CDR3, as DNA: TGTGCCTGGTCTGCTGGAGGGCCCTACGAGCAGTACTTC. Protein product: CAWSAGGPYEQYF.

The chain links TRBV19 to TRBJ2-7; tentatively, D is TRBD2 (6 bases). Germline V gene lookup returns CDR1 LNHDA and CDR2 SQIVND (reference sequence). The V end lost 5 bases, the J end lost 2 bases, and 10 bases lay between the germline ends. This CDR3 spans 13 amino acids. The CDR3 loop reads CASSGGEPYEQYF. CDR3 nucleotides: TGTGCCAGTAGTGGAGGGGAACCCTACGAGCAGTACTTC.

The V and J genes are TRBV10-1 and TRBJ2-3; D is ambiguous. The V gene lost 6 bases and the J gene lost 1 base, with 8 bases spanning the gap. This CDR3 is 13 amino acids long. Germline V gene sequence: CDR1 WNHNN, CDR2 SYGVQD (reference sequence). The CDR3 protein is CASREPGTDTQYF. CDR3 in DNA: TGCGCCAGCAGAGAACCGGGCACAGATACGCAGTATTTT.

As regards this clone: This sample also contains other DNA sequences that code for the same CDR3. The V and J genes are TRBV4-2 and TRBJ2-1; no clear D gene. This CDR3 has 15 residues. Germline assignment: CDR1 LGHNA and CDR2 YNFKEQ. Trimming removed 0 bases from V and 0 bases from J, with 6 bases in between. CDR3 nucleotide sequence: TGTGCCAGCAGCCAAGAGTTAGCCTCCTACAATGAGCAGTTCTTC. Protein sequence: CASSQELASYNEQFF.

V gene TRBV18 combines with J gene TRBJ2-3, with 7 bases aligning to TRBD1. The germline V gene encodes CDR1 KGHSH and CDR2 LQKENI. CDR3 length: 15 amino acids. The V gene end was trimmed by 3 bases and the J gene end by 1 base; junction bases not matched to a gene: 4. The CDR3 sequence: CASSPGQGGTDTQYF. CDR3 in DNA: TGTGCCAGCTCACCCGGGCAGGGGGGCACAGATACGCAGTATTTT.

The V gene is TRBV10-3, the J gene TRBJ1-1; D is ambiguous. This CDR3 region has 15 residues. The germline V gene encodes CDR1 ENHRY and CDR2 SYGVKD. V lost 6 bases to trimming and J lost 4 bases, with 18 bases between them. The CDR3 DNA reads as TGTGCCATCAGCGGAACAGCCGGAGGAAGCACTGAAGCTTTCTTT. It is translated as CAISGTAGGSTEAFF.

V and J are TRBV6-5 and TRBJ1-2, with D perhaps TRBD1 (6 bases). Between the trimmed V and J ends, which lost 6 bases and 6 bases, there was a span of 11 bases. This CDR3 has 12 residues. The germline gives CDR1 MNHEY, CDR2 SVGAGI. CDR3 nucleotides: TGTGCCAGCAGGCACAGGGAGAATGGCTACACCTTC. This sequence encodes CASRHRENGYTF.

The chain recombines TRBV5-1 with TRBJ2-5; D gene uncertain. The germline gives CDR1 SGHRS, CDR2 YFSETQ. The CDR3 has 12 amino acids. The germline V and J ends were trimmed by 2 bases and 5 bases, with 7 bases remaining between them. CDR3 in DNA: TGCGCCAGCAGCTTACCCTCTGAGACCCAGTACTTC. Translated, it gives CASSLPSETQYF. The whole variable domain, filled in from reference TRBV5-1 and TRBJ2-5, reads KAGVTQTPRYLIKTRGQQVTLSCSPISGHRSVSWYQQTPGQGLQFLFEYFSETQRNKGNFPGRFSGRQFSNSRSEMNVSTLELGDSALYLCASSLPSETQYFGPGTRLLVL.

This clone was seen a single time. The rearrangement links TRBV3-1 (or the pseudogene TRBV3-2) to TRBJ1-1; D is ambiguous. The CDR3 runs to 11 residues. Trimming cost V 0 bases and J 11 bases, with 7 bases left between them. Germline CDR1 and CDR2: LGHDT and YNNKEL (reference sequence). The DNA for the CDR3 is TGTGCCAGCAGCCAAGATCAAGGGGCTTTCTTT. This translates into CASSQDQGAFF.

The J gene is TRBJ1-1, the V gene TRBV15; tentative D call: TRBD1 (5 bases). V lost 3 bases and J lost 10, with 18 bases in between. The CDR3 extends over 14 amino acids. From germline, CDR1 is LNHNV and CDR2 YYDKDF (reference sequence). CDR3 in amino acids: CATSSHAGPGGAFF. In DNA form, the CDR3 reads TGTGCCACCAGCAGTCACGCAGGGCCGGGGGGAGCTTTCTTT.

The chain has TRBV5-8 and TRBJ2-5, with D possibly matching TRBD1 (6 bases). CDR3 size: 14 residues. CDR1 and CDR2 from the germline V gene are SGHTS and YDEGEE. With 4 bases removed from V and 0 bases from J, the gap between germline ends came to 10 bases. The CDR3 loop is CASSKTGYQETQYF. In nucleotides, the CDR3 is TGTGCCAGCAGCAAGACAGGTTACCAAGAGACCCAGTACTTC. Filled out from reference TRBV5-8 and TRBJ2-5, the complete variable domain reads EAGVTQSPTHLIKTRGQQATLRCSPISGHTSVYWYQQALGLGLQFLLWYDEGEERNRGNFPPRFSGRQFPNYSSELNVNALELEDSALYLCASSKTGYQETQYFGPGTRLLVL.

V is TRBV24-1 and J is TRBJ1-1; no definite D call. CDR3 length: 13 residues. Germline V gene data show CDR1 as KGHDR and CDR2 as SFDVKD. V gave up 5 bases and J gave up 1 base, with 7 bases separating them. The DNA for the CDR3 is TGTGCCACCAGTGTGGCAGGGAACACTGAAGCTTTCTTT. This codes for CATSVAGNTEAFF.

The V gene is TRBV6-2 or TRBV6-3, the J gene TRBJ1-5; TRBD1 is a possible D gene (6 bases). V gave up 5 bases and J gave up 2 bases, with 13 bases separating them. The CDR3 covers 15 residues. Germline CDR1 and CDR2: MNHEY and SVGEGT. The CDR3 DNA follows: TGTGCCAGCAGTAATCAGGGGTGGGGCAATCAGCCCCAGCATTTT. Its translation is CASSNQGWGNQPQHF.

The chain uses TRBV27 and TRBJ2-2; D gene ambiguous. Trimming stripped 2 bases from V and 2 bases from J, with 21 bases between. Germline-derived CDR1 and CDR2 are MNHEY and SMNVEV (reference sequence). There are 19 residues in the CDR3. The CDR3 loop reads CASSLRHASPGNNTGELFF. The CDR3 DNA reads TGTGCCAGCAGTTTACGTCACGCGAGCCCCGGAAATAACACCGGGGAGCTGTTTTTT.

This clone came up once. The chain employs TRBV7-2 and TRBJ2-3; 9 bases are shared with TRBD2. J gave up 1 base and V 1 base, and 3 bases lay outside the gene matches. Germline-derived CDR1 and CDR2 are SGHTA and FQGNSA. The CDR3 extends over 16 amino acids. The CDR3 DNA follows: TGTGCCAGCAGCTTAGGGGCGGGGGGGCGCACAGATACGCAGTATTTT. Its translation is CASSLGAGGRTDTQYF.

The V and J genes are TRBV30 and TRBJ1-3; D is ambiguous. Germline CDR1 is GTSNPN and CDR2 is SVGIG (reference sequence). Trimming shortened V by 7 bases and J by 0 bases, and 10 bases separated the two germline ends. The CDR3 has 13 residues. The chain's CDR3 is CAFGRSSGNTIYF. CDR3 DNA: TGTGCCTTCGGACGTAGCTCTGGAAACACCATATATTTT. Based on the CDR3 plus reference TRBV30 and TRBJ1-3, the full variable domain is SQTIHQWPATLVQPVGSPLSLECTVEGTSNPNLYWYRQAAGRGLQLLFYSVGIGQISSEVPQNLSASRPQDRQFILSSKKLLLSDSGFYLCAFGRSSGNTIYFGEGSWLTVV.

This chain joins TRBV15 and TRBJ2-7, with D perhaps TRBD1 or TRBD2 (5 bases each). V dropped 4 bases and J dropped 5 bases, with 15 bases sitting between them. There are 14 residues in the CDR3. From germline, CDR1 is LNHNV and CDR2 YYDKDF (reference sequence). The CDR3 region has the DNA TGTGCCACCAGCACCAGGGCAGGGACCCACGAGCAGTACTTC. Amino acid sequence: CATSTRAGTHEQYF.

This clone was observed once. This sequence joins TRBV18 and TRBJ2-1, with 7 bases identical to TRBD2. CDR3 length: 15 residues. Trimming cost V 6 bases and J 0 bases; bases outside gene matches: 5. The germline CDR1 and CDR2 sequences are KGHSH and LQKENI. CDR3 in DNA: TGTGCCAGCTCGCCTAGGACTAGCTCCTACAATGAGCAGTTCTTC. Translating gives CASSPRTSSYNEQFF.